What follows are 10 T cell receptor beta chains derived from one specimen sequenced in a study of T cells in Graves' hyperthyroidism and ophthalmopathy. What was amplified from RNA transcripts were TCR beta CDR3 regions. During a first-round RT-PCR of the TCR CDR3, the HTBI primer set was used. TCRdb fed the multiplex PCR reads into MiXCR, producing one record per CDR3 protein. Of hundreds of thousands of distinct CDR3 sequences listed, over 35% are singletons. What was sequenced was blood. These receptors all stem from a man aged 18 to 35 with Graves' hyperthyroidism.

This clonotype was detected many times. The CDR3 region is CASSIPGETQYF. For the CDR3, the DNA is TGTGCCAGTAGTATACCGGGAGAGACCCAGTACTTC. The rearrangement uses TRBV19 and TRBJ2-5; D unresolved. This CDR3 is 12 amino acids long. V dropped 2 bases and J dropped 4 bases, with 5 bases sitting between them. CDR1 LNHDA and CDR2 SQIVND come from the germline V gene (reference sequence).

The sample holds many counts of this clonotype. The chain employs TRBV29-1 and TRBJ1-4; 8 bases line up with TRBD1. This CDR3 region has 15 residues. Germline V CDR1 and CDR2: SQVTM, ANQGSEA. V gave up 5 bases and J gave up 4 bases; unmatched junction bases: 9. The CDR3 DNA sequence: TGCAGCGTTTTCCAGGGGGCGAGGGGTAATGAAAAACTGTTTTTT. Amino acid sequence: CSVFQGARGNEKLFF.

In this sample, this clonotype turned up a few times. The rearrangement uses TRBV5-1 and TRBJ1-1, with D unresolved. This CDR3 region has 15 residues. Germline lookup yields CDR1 SGHRS and CDR2 YFSETQ. V lost 6 bases and J 0 bases, leaving 15 bases between the germline ends. The CDR3 spells CASIPPRRLNTEAFF. CDR3 coding DNA: TGCGCCAGCATTCCCCCTCGGAGGCTGAACACTGAAGCTTTCTTT. The full variable domain, with the rest looked up from reference TRBV5-1 and TRBJ1-1, is KAGVTQTPRYLIKTRGQQVTLSCSPISGHRSVSWYQQTPGQGLQFLFEYFSETQRNKGNFPGRFSGRQFSNSRSEMNVSTLELGDSALYLCASIPPRRLNTEAFFGQGTRLTVV.

This clonotype was seen ten or more times. The V and J genes are TRBV25-1 and TRBJ1-6, with 10 bases lining up with TRBD1. CDR3 length equals 14 residues. V shed 7 bases and J 9 bases; nucleotides not matched to a gene: 6. Germline V gene lookup returns CDR1 MGHDK and CDR2 SYGVNS. In DNA form, the CDR3 reads TGTGCCAGCAAGCAGACAGGGGGCATTTCACCCCTCCACTTT. Translation gives CASKQTGGISPLHF.

There are many counts of this clonotype. The V gene is TRBV15, the J gene TRBJ2-5; D may be TRBD2 (6 bases). Trimming cost V 3 bases and J 1 base, with 12 bases left between them. This CDR3 contains 15 residues. Germline CDR1 reads LNHNV; CDR2 reads YYDKDF (reference sequence). The CDR3 sequence is CATSRGTSPQETQYF. The CDR3, as DNA: TGTGCCACCAGCAGGGGTACTAGCCCCCAAGAGACCCAGTACTTC.

J is TRBJ2-7 and V is TRBV29-1; 11 nucleotides agree with TRBD1. The V segment lost 6 bases and the J segment 0 bases; nucleotides outside the gene matches: 10. This CDR3 has 16 amino acids. Looked up from germline, CDR1 is SQVTM and CDR2 is ANQGSEA. The CDR3 here is CSVQRGTGGSSYEQYF. The CDR3 DNA sequence: TGCAGCGTCCAGAGAGGGACAGGGGGTAGCTCCTACGAGCAGTACTTC.

In the case of this clonotype: At one end, the junction sequence differs from germline, possibly due to a read error. The gene calls are TRBV24-1 and TRBJ2-2; D gene uncertain. The CDR3 is 17 amino acids. CDR1 is KGHDR and CDR2 is SFDVKD in the germline V gene. The CDR3 region is CATSDFTAVLSTGELFF. CDR3 nucleotides: TGCGCCACCAGTGATTTCACGGCGGTTCTGAGCACCGGGGAGCTGTTTTTT.

This clonotype was detected only a few times. The chain has TRBV20-1 and TRBJ1-1; unclear D gene. The CDR3 has 14 amino acids. Germline V lookup: CDR1 DFQATT, CDR2 SNEGSKA (reference sequence). Trimming shortened V by 2 bases and J by 1 base, and 11 bases separated the two germline ends. This CDR3 is CSARRVPTNTEAFF. The CDR3 DNA sequence: TGCAGTGCTAGACGAGTCCCGACGAACACTGAAGCTTTCTTT.

This clonotype turned up a few times. The rearrangement joins TRBV6-1 to TRBJ2-5; 11 nucleotides align to TRBD2. The CDR3 spans 16 residues. J gave up 3 bases and V 7 bases, and 10 bases lay outside the gene matches. Looked up from germline, CDR1 is MNHNS and CDR2 is SASEGT. CDR3 amino acids: CASNLPGLAVEETQYF. The CDR3 DNA sequence: TGTGCCAGCAACCTCCCGGGACTAGCGGTGGAAGAGACCCAGTACTTC.

This chain links TRBV12-3 or TRBV12-4 with TRBJ2-5, with 12 bases identical to TRBD2. J was trimmed by 4 bases and V by 10 bases; bases with no gene match: 10. CDR3 length: 15 residues. The CDR3 sequence is CATRGLTSGRETQYF. The CDR3 bases are TGTGCCACCCGAGGGTTGACTAGCGGGAGAGAGACCCAGTACTTC.